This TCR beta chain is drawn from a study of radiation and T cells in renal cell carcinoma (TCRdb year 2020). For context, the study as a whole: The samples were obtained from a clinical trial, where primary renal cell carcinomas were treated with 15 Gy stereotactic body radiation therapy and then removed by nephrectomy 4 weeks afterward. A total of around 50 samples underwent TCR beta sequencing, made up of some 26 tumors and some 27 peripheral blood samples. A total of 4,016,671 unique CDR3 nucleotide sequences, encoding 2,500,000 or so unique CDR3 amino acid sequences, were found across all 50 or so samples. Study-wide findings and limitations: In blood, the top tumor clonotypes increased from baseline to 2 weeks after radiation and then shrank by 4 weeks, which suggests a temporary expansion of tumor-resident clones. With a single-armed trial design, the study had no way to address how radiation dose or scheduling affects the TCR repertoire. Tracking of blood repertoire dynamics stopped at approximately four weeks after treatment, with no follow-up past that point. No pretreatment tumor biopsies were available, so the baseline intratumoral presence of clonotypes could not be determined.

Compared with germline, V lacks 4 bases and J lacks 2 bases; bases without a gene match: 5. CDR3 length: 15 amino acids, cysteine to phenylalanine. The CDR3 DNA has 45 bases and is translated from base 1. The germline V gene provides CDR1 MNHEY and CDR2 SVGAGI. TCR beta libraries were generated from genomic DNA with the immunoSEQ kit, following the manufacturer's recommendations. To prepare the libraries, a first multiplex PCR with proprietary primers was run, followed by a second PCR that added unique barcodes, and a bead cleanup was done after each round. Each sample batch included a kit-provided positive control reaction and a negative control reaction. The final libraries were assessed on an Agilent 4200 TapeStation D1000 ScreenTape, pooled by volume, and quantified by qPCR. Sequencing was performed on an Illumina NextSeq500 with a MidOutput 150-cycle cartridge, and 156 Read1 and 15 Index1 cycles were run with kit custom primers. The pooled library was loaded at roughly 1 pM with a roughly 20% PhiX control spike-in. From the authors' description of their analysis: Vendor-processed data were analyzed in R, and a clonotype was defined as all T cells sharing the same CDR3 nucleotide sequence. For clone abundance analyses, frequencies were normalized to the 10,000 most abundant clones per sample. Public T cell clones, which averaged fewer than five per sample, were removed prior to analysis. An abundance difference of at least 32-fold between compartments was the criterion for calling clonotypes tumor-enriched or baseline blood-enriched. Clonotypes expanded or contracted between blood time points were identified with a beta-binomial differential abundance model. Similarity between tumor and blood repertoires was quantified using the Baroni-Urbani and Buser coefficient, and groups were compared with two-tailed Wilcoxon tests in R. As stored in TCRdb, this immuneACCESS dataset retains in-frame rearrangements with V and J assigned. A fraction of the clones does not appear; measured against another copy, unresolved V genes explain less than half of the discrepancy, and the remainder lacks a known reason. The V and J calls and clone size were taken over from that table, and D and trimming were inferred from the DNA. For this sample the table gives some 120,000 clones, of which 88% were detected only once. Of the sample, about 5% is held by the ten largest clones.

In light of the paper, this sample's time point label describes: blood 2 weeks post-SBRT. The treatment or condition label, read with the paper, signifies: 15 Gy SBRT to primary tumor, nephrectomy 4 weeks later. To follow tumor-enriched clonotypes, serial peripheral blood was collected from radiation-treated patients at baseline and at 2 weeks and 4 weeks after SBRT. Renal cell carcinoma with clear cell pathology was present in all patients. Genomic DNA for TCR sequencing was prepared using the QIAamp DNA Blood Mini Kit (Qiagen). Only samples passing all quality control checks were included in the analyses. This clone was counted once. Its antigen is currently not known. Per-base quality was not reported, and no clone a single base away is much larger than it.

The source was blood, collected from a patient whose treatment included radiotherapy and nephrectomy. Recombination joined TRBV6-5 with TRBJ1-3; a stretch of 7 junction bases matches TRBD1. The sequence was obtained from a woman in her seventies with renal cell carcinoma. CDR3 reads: CASSSDRVTGNTIYF. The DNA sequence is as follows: TGTGCCAGCAGTTCCGACAGGGTAACTGGAAACACCATATATTTT.